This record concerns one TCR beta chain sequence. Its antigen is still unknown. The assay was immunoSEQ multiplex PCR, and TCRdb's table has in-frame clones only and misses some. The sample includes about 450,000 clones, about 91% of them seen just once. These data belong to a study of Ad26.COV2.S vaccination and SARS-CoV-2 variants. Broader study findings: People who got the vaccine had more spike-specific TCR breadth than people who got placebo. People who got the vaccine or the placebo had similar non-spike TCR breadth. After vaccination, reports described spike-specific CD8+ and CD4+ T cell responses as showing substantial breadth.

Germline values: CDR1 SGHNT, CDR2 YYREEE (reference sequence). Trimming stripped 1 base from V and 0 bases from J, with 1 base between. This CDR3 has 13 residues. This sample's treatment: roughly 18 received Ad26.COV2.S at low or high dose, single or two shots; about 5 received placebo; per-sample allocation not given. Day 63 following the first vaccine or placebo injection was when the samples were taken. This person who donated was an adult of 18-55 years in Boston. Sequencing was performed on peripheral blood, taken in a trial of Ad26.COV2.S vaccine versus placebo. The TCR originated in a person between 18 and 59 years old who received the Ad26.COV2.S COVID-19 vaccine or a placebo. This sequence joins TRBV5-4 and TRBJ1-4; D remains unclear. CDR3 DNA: TGTGCCAGCAGCTTGCCAACTAATGAAAAACTGTTTTTT. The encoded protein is CASSLPTNEKLFF.